The present entry profiles one TCR beta chain with its context. Other DNA variants within this sample encode the same CDR3. The data derive from a study of OX40 agonist ivuxolimab in advanced cancers. Sequencing was performed with immunoSEQ multiplex PCR; in TCRdb, only in-frame clones are kept and a portion is missing. The sample contains approximately 67,000 clones, around 84% of which appear only once. Trimming stripped 5 bases from V and 1 base from J, with 11 bases between. This CDR3 spans 15 amino acids. Germline CDR1 is SGHTA and CDR2 is FQGNSA. The clonotype comes from an adult with an advanced solid tumor such as melanoma, head and neck, liver or kidney cancer. The genes are TRBV7-2 and TRBJ2-2, with D perhaps TRBD1 (5 bases). The starting material was CD4+ or CD8+ T cells sorted from blood, obtained in a trial of the OX40 agonist ivuxolimab. The CDR3 spells CASSLYRGNTGELFF. CDR3 DNA: TGTGCCAGCAGCCTCTATAGGGGGAACACCGGGGAGCTGTTTTTT.